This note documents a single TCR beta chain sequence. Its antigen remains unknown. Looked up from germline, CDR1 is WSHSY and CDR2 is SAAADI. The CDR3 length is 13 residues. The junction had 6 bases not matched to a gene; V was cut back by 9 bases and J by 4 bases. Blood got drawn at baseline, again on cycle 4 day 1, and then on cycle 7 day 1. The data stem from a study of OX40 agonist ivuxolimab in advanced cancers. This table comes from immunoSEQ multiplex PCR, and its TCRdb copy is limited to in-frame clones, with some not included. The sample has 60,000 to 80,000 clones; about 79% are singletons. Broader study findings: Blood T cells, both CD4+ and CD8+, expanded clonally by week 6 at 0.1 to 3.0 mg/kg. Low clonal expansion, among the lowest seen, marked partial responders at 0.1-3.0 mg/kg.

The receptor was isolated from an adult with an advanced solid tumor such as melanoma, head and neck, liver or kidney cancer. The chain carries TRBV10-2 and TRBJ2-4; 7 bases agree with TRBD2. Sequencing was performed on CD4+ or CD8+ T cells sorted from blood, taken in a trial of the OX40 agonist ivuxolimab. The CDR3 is CASGGDTKNIQYF. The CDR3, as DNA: TGCGCCAGTGGGGGGGATACTAAAAACATTCAGTACTTC.